The 31 T cell receptor beta chains below were found in one sample sequenced in a study of CD8 T cells in ankylosing spondylitis. General study results and limits: About 8 highly homologous variants made up a TCR beta motif, and this motif appeared characteristic of ankylosing spondylitis blood.

In TCRdb, the 5' RACE reads were re-called with MiXCR into one record per CDR3 protein. The sample lists 450,000 to 550,000 distinct CDR3 sequences, about 5.2% seen once, with 3% to 4% in the top ten. No antigen has been assigned to these receptors. The source material was blood, either unsorted or a sorted T cell fraction (not recorded which). Receptors were obtained from a male donor with ankylosing spondylitis.

In its sample, this clonotype was seen many times. The CDR3 DNA reads TGTGCCAGCAGCTTAAGGGGGGCCTCTTATGGCTACACCTTC. This codes for CASSLRGASYGYTF. This chain connects TRBV7-2 to TRBJ1-2; weak D call: TRBD1 (6 bases). Germline V gives CDR1 SGHTA, CDR2 FQGNSA. Trimming shortened V by 2 bases and J by 5 bases, and 12 bases separated the two germline ends. The CDR3 runs to 14 residues.

This clonotype has at least ten counts. The chain employs TRBV7-9 and TRBJ1-1; weak D call: TRBD1 (5 bases). CDR1 is SEHNR, CDR2 FQNEAQ, per germline (reference sequence). The ends were cut back, 8 bases at V and 7 bases at J, with 8 bases in the middle. The CDR3 spans 10 residues. The CDR3 DNA sequence: TGTGCCAGCCGGGACGGTGAAGCTTTCTTT. Translated, it gives CASRDGEAFF.

The genes are TRBV6-2 or TRBV6-3 and TRBJ2-1, with TRBD2 identical over 9 bases. This CDR3 has 19 amino acids. The germline V gene encodes CDR1 MNHEY and CDR2 SVGEGT. After removal of 4 bases from V and 5 bases from J, the junction contained 18 bases not matched to a gene. CDR3 in amino acids: CASSFPTGRRGGANNEQFF. The DNA of the CDR3 is TGTGCCAGCAGTTTTCCGACAGGGAGGCGGGGGGGCGCGAACAATGAGCAGTTCTTC.

This clonotype has only a few counts. Compared with germline, one end of the junction differs, possibly owing to a read error. V usage is TRBV7-7 and J usage is TRBJ2-5; D is perhaps TRBD1 or TRBD2 (7 bases each). The V gene's germline CDR1 is SSHAT and CDR2 FNYEAQ (reference sequence). This CDR3 spans 15 amino acids. CDR3 sequence (DNA): TGTGCTAGCAGCTTAGGCACCAGGGGGGGAGAGACCCAGTACTTC. This translates into CASSLGTRGGETQYF.

This clonotype was recorded at least ten times. This chain links TRBV6-5 with TRBJ2-7; unclear D gene. Germline V gene sequence: CDR1 MNHEY, CDR2 SVGAGI. The CDR3 consists of 12 residues. The V and J ends lost 6 bases and 0 bases respectively, with 6 bases between them. The CDR3 nucleotides are TGTGCCAGCAGGCAGAGCTCCTACGAGCAGTACTTC. Translation: CASRQSSYEQYF.

The gene calls are TRBV15 and TRBJ1-2, with D unclear. V was pared by 1 base and J by 7 bases, with 16 bases between. The CDR3 runs 15 residues. CDR1 is LNHNV, CDR2 YYDKDF, per germline (reference sequence). The CDR3 sequence: CATSRGGGRSCGYTF. The CDR3 bases are TGTGCCACCAGCAGAGGTGGAGGGAGGAGCTGTGGCTACACCTTC.

This clonotype was counted at least ten times. CDR3 residues: CASSYRRDRGSYEQYF. Written as DNA, the CDR3 is TGTGCCAGCAGTTACCGCCGGGACAGGGGATCTTACGAGCAGTACTTC. The chain carries TRBV6-2 or TRBV6-3 and TRBJ2-7; 10 bases align to TRBD1. The germline V gene encodes CDR1 MNHEY and CDR2 SVGEGT. With V trimmed by 2 bases and J by 4 bases, 8 bases remained unmatched. The CDR3 sequence is 16 residues long.

This clonotype was counted many times. V gene TRBV15 combines with J gene TRBJ2-4; the match to TRBD2 covers 12 bases. The V gene end was trimmed by 2 bases and the J gene end by 3 bases; junction bases not matched to a gene: 5. The CDR3 has 17 amino acids. Germline values: CDR1 LNHNV, CDR2 YYDKDF (reference sequence). CDR3 coding DNA: TGTGCCACCAGCAGATCTAGCGGGAGGGCCGGCAAAAACATTCAGTACTTC. This translates into CATSRSSGRAGKNIQYF.

This clonotype was counted at least ten times. This chain uses TRBV29-1 with TRBJ2-5, with 9 bases aligning to TRBD2. The germline V gene encodes CDR1 SQVTM and CDR2 ANQGSEA. Trimming removed 1 base from V and 4 bases from J; junction bases left unmatched: 4. The CDR3 is 14 residues long. Written as DNA, the CDR3 is TGCAGCGTTGAAGGGCTAGCGGGGCGAGAGACCCAGTACTTC. Protein: CSVEGLAGRETQYF. The entire variable domain, with the rest obtained from reference TRBV29-1 and TRBJ2-5, is as follows: SAVISQKPSRDICQRGTSLTIQCQVDSQVTMMFWYRQQPGQSLTLIATANQGSEATYESGFVIDKFPISRPNLTFSTLTVSNMSPEDSSIYLCSVEGLAGRETQYFGPGTRLLVL.

This chain connects TRBV2 to TRBJ2-7; D perhaps matches TRBD1 (5 bases). The CDR3 spans 16 residues. Trimming cost V 2 bases and J 6 bases, with 20 bases left between them. Germline-derived CDR1 and CDR2 are SNHLY and FYNNEI. CDR3 sequence reads: CASSEYVLREDGEQYF. Written as DNA, the CDR3 is TGTGCCAGCAGTGAATACGTCCTCAGGGAAGATGGCGAGCAGTACTTC.

In regard to this clonotype: This may be a read error: a much more frequent sequence differs by one nucleotide. J is TRBJ1-6 and V is TRBV5-6; D is ambiguous. There are 13 residues in the CDR3. Germline V gives CDR1 SGHDT, CDR2 YYEEEE. With 7 bases removed from V and 11 bases from J, the gap between germline ends came to 16 bases. The CDR3 coding sequence is TGTGCCAGCTCTAAAGTACAAGGGACACCCCTCCACTTT. As protein: CASSKVQGTPLHF.

The CDR3 loop is CASSLNTAFTEAFF. The CDR3 DNA reads as TGCGCCAGCAGCTTGAACACAGCCTTCACTGAAGCTTTCTTT. The chain recombines TRBV5-1 with TRBJ1-1; D is uncertain. CDR1 is SGHRS and CDR2 is YFSETQ in the germline V gene. Between the trimmed V and J ends, which lost 1 base and 4 bases, there was a span of 11 bases. The CDR3 is made up of 14 amino acids.

This chain uses TRBV6-2 or TRBV6-3 with TRBJ2-2, with D unclear. The V end lost 5 bases, the J end lost 6 bases, and 7 bases lay between the germline ends. Germline V gives CDR1 MNHEY, CDR2 SVGEGT. The CDR3 loop spans 12 amino acids. The CDR3 is CASSTNAGELFF. DNA of the CDR3: TGTGCCAGCAGTACCAACGCCGGGGAGCTGTTTTTT.

This clonotype occurred a few times. The chain joins TRBV12-3 or TRBV12-4 to TRBJ2-3; D possibly uses TRBD1 or TRBD2 (5 bases each). The CDR3 covers 16 residues. V lost 5 bases, J lost 0 bases, and 15 bases lay in between. CDR3 sequence reads: CASSLGPGRSTDTQYF. CDR3 bases: TGTGCCAGCAGTCTGGGACCCGGTCGTAGCACAGATACGCAGTATTTT.

This clonotype appeared many times. V gene TRBV20-1 combines with J gene TRBJ2-7; D gene unclear. Trimming took 5 bases from V and 0 from J, leaving 14 bases between them. Germline assignment: CDR1 DFQATT and CDR2 SNEGSKA (reference sequence). The CDR3 covers 14 residues. Here the CDR3 reads CSARPAKDSYEQYF. The CDR3 DNA follows: TGCAGTGCTCGTCCAGCAAAGGACTCCTACGAGCAGTACTTC.

This clonotype occurred many times. The V and J genes are TRBV7-2 and TRBJ2-3; D is unclear. Germline CDR1 reads SGHTA; CDR2 reads FQGNSA. The CDR3 extends over 14 amino acids. V dropped 0 bases and J dropped 2 bases, with 6 bases sitting between them. The CDR3 spells CASSLAWNTDTQYF. CDR3 nucleotide sequence: TGTGCCAGCAGCTTAGCTTGGAACACAGATACGCAGTATTTT. Full variable domain (missing parts from reference TRBV7-2 and TRBJ2-3): GAGVSQSPSNKVTEKGKDVELRCDPISGHTALYWYRQSLGQGLEFLIYFQGNSAPDKSGLPSDRFSAERTGGSVSTLTIQRTQQEDSAVYLCASSLAWNTDTQYFGPGTRLTVL.

In this sample, this clonotype turned up many times. V is TRBV7-3 and J is TRBJ1-5; D perhaps matches TRBD1 (5 bases). The CDR3 length is 13 residues. Germline values: CDR1 SGHTA, CDR2 FQGTGA. The V gene lost 4 bases and the J gene lost 4 bases, with 8 bases spanning the gap. Written as DNA, the CDR3 is TGTGCCAGCAGCTGGGACGGTAATCAGCCCCAGCATTTT. Translating gives CASSWDGNQPQHF.

The rearrangement joins TRBV20-1 to TRBJ1-1; TRBD1 might be the D (5 bases). The CDR3 is 13 residues long. Germline V CDR1 and CDR2: DFQATT, SNEGSKA (reference sequence). V shed 3 bases and J shed 4 bases, with 12 bases lying between them. This CDR3 reads CSARSLQGTEAFF. The CDR3 DNA follows: TGCAGTGCTAGGTCCCTCCAGGGCACTGAAGCTTTCTTT.

This chain connects TRBV5-5 to TRBJ2-1; TRBD1 matches at 7 bases. The V gene's germline CDR1 is SGHKS and CDR2 YYEKEE (reference sequence). This CDR3 has 13 residues. J was trimmed by 6 bases and V by 1 base; bases with no gene match: 1. CDR3: CASSLWDSNEQFF. In nucleotides, the CDR3 is TGTGCCAGCAGCTTGTGGGACAGCAATGAGCAGTTCTTC.

This clonotype was detected many times. This rearrangement joins TRBV20-1 to TRBJ1-2; 8 positions match TRBD1. This CDR3 spans 15 amino acids. Per germline, CDR1 DFQATT and CDR2 SNEGSKA (reference sequence). The V gene end was trimmed by 1 base and the J gene end by 3 bases; junction bases not matched to a gene: 7. The CDR3 DNA reads TGCAGTGCTAGAGGGGGGCAGGGGGCATACTATGGCTACACCTTC. Translating gives CSARGGQGAYYGYTF.

At least ten counts were recorded for this clonotype. DNA for the CDR3: TGTGCCAGCAGCTTAGCGGTCATGTTTGGTCCCTACAATGAGCAGTTCTTC. Translated, it gives CASSLAVMFGPYNEQFF. J is TRBJ2-1 and V is TRBV7-2; D gene ambiguous. V gave up 0 bases and J gave up 2 bases, with 14 bases separating them. Germline V lookup: CDR1 SGHTA, CDR2 FQGNSA. CDR3 length equals 17 residues.

In this sample, this clonotype turned up a few times. The rearrangement joins TRBV7-2 to TRBJ1-6; D uncertain. The CDR3 runs to 14 residues. The germline gives CDR1 SGHTA, CDR2 FQGNSA. With 3 bases removed from V and 7 bases from J, the gap between germline ends came to 10 bases. This chain's CDR3 is CASSLTGRNSPLHF. The CDR3 DNA sequence: TGTGCCAGCAGCTTGACCGGACGGAATTCACCCCTCCACTTT.

The table lists this clonotype with a few counts. The chain has TRBV2 and TRBJ2-7, with TRBD1 as a possible D gene (7 bases). CDR1 is SNHLY and CDR2 is FYNNEI in the germline V gene. CDR3 length: 16 residues. V lost 6 bases and J 4 bases, leaving 22 bases between the germline ends. This CDR3 is CASSPEGALGGYEQYF. DNA for the CDR3: TGTGCCAGCAGCCCGGAGGGGGCCCTCGGGGGATACGAGCAGTACTTC. Full variable domain (outside the CDR3, taken from reference TRBV2 and TRBJ2-7): EPEVTQTPSHQVTQMGQEVILRCVPISNHLYFYWYRQILGQKVEFLVSFYNNEISEKSEIFDDQFSVERPDGSNFTLKIRSTKLEDSAMYFCASSPEGALGGYEQYFGPGTRLTVT.

This clonotype was counted ten times or more. CDR3 nucleotide sequence: TGTGCCAGCAGCTTCCGTAGCGGGGAGAGCTCCTACGAGCAGTACTTC. Translating gives CASSFRSGESSYEQYF. J is TRBJ2-7 and V is TRBV7-6; 8 nucleotides line up with TRBD2. Germline V lookup: CDR1 SGHVS, CDR2 FNYEAQ. The CDR3 runs to 16 residues. Trimming at V came to 3 bases and at J to 0 bases, leaving 7 bases not matched to a gene.

This clonotype was detected many times. The chain combines TRBV7-9 with TRBJ1-2; D ambiguous. The CDR3 extends over 15 amino acids. The germline CDR1 and CDR2 sequences are SEHNR and FQNEAQ (reference sequence). V lost 4 bases and J 5 bases, leaving 17 bases between the germline ends. The CDR3 loop is CASSSIGVMDYGYTF. The CDR3 DNA follows: TGTGCCAGCAGCTCCATAGGCGTGATGGATTATGGCTACACCTTC.

This clonotype was counted many times. The V and J genes are TRBV12-3 or TRBV12-4 and TRBJ1-2; 9 bases agree with TRBD1. The CDR3 has 14 residues. Trimming removed 6 bases from V and 8 bases from J; junction bases left unmatched: 10. CDR3 coding DNA: TGTGCCAGCAGACCCGCCGGGACAGGGTACGGCTACACCTTC. This gives the protein CASRPAGTGYGYTF.

This clonotype showed up many times. This rearrangement joins TRBV7-2 to TRBJ1-2; possible D gene TRBD1, 5 bases. Germline CDR1 reads SGHTA; CDR2 reads FQGNSA. V was shortened by 5 bases and J by 8 bases, with 21 bases between the two germline ends. The CDR3 totals 15 residues. CDR3 coding DNA: TGTGCCAGCAGCCCCTTCCCGGGCAGGGAAAGCGGCTACACCTTC. As protein: CASSPFPGRESGYTF.

The table lists this clonotype with many counts. This rearrangement joins TRBV6-5 to TRBJ2-3, with 9 bases matching TRBD2. V shed 2 bases, J shed 5 bases, and the junction held 5 bases outside the gene matches. The CDR3 contains 15 residues. Germline CDR1 and CDR2: MNHEY and SVGAGI. The CDR3 DNA follows: TGTGCCAGCAGTTACGGGCGGGGGGGCGGAGATACGCAGTATTTT. This sequence encodes CASSYGRGGGDTQYF.

This clonotype was observed at least ten times. DNA for the CDR3: TGTGCCAGCAGCCAAGACCGGGACCCAAGCTACGAGCAGTACTTC. The encoded protein is CASSQDRDPSYEQYF. The V call is TRBV2, the J call TRBJ2-7; D is perhaps TRBD1 or TRBD2 (5 bases each). CDR1 SNHLY and CDR2 FYNNEI come from the germline V gene. The CDR3 runs 15 residues. V was cut by 6 bases and J by 3 bases, with 18 bases left in between.

This clonotype appeared many times. J is TRBJ2-2 and V is TRBV20-1; D gene ambiguous. CDR1 is DFQATT, CDR2 SNEGSKA, per germline (reference sequence). CDR3 length: 12 residues. V was cut by 2 bases and J by 6 bases, with 7 bases left in between. The CDR3 protein is CSARKVAGELFF. The CDR3 bases are TGCAGTGCTAGAAAGGTGGCCGGGGAGCTGTTTTTT.

This clonotype was counted at least ten times. V gene TRBV27 combines with J gene TRBJ1-1, with 7 bases lining up with TRBD1. Trimming cost V 2 bases and J 4 bases; bases outside gene matches: 4. Per germline, CDR1 MNHEY and CDR2 SMNVEV (reference sequence). CDR3 length equals 14 residues. In DNA form, the CDR3 reads TGTGCCAGCAGTTTAAACAGGGGTTCCACTGAAGCTTTCTTT. Translated, it gives CASSLNRGSTEAFF.